This passage covers 4 T cell receptor beta chains from one sample sequenced in a study of siplizumab effects on memory and regulatory T cells. TCRdb keeps only in-frame clones here, not all; method: immunoSEQ multiplex PCR. The sample gives about 100,000 clones, more than 85% of which show up once; over 0.12% is in the top ten. Sequenced sample: CD4+ T cells sorted from blood. Receptor source: a human donor in good health.

This rearrangement joins TRBV10-3 to TRBJ2-1; D possibly matches TRBD1 or TRBD2 (6 bases each). CDR1 and CDR2 (germline): ENHRY, SYGVKD. The CDR3 length is 15 residues. Trimming removed 4 bases at V and 3 bases at J, with 13 bases between. The chain's CDR3 is CAISVRGGLYNEQFF. The CDR3 DNA sequence: TGTGCCATCAGTGTAAGAGGGGGGCTCTACAATGAGCAGTTCTTC.

The chain couples TRBV6-5 to TRBJ1-1; D may be TRBD1 (6 bases). Trimming stripped 5 bases from V and 5 bases from J, with 21 bases between. The CDR3 is made up of 16 amino acids. Germline CDR1 MNHEY, CDR2 SVGAGI. The CDR3 loop is CASSNYRDPRGTEAFF. CDR3 sequence (DNA): TGTGCCAGCAGTAACTACCGGGACCCAAGGGGGACTGAAGCTTTCTTT.

The chain uses TRBV7-2 and TRBJ1-4; D possibly corresponds to TRBD1 (6 bases). Deletions cut 3 bases from V and 7 bases from J, with 12 bases between. The CDR3 is 14 amino acids. Germline CDR1 SGHTA, CDR2 FQGNSA. CDR3 coding DNA: TGTGCCAGCAGCTTGACAGGAGGGAGTGAAAAACTGTTTTTT. Its protein product is CASSLTGGSEKLFF. Together with reference TRBV7-2 and TRBJ1-4, the CDR3 gives the full variable domain: GAGVSQSPSNKVTEKGKDVELRCDPISGHTALYWYRQSLGQGLEFLIYFQGNSAPDKSGLPSDRFSAERTGGSVSTLTIQRTQQEDSAVYLCASSLTGGSEKLFFGSGTQLSVL.

The chain combines TRBV9 with TRBJ2-7; 10 bases line up with TRBD2. Germline CDR1 reads SGDLS; CDR2 reads YYNGEE. This CDR3 contains 15 residues. After removal of 2 bases from V and 5 bases from J, the junction contained 7 bases not matched to a gene. CDR3 region: CASSVSASGGHEQYF. The CDR3 DNA reads TGTGCCAGCAGCGTCTCGGCTAGCGGGGGTCACGAGCAGTACTTC.